The 5 T cell receptor beta chains given below trace back to one sample, sequenced in a study of blood T cell repertoires in COVID-19. Assay used: immunoSEQ multiplex PCR; TCRdb lists only in-frame clones, some missing. The sample includes about 220,000 clones, 80% to 85% seen only once; the top ten take roughly 2.4%. What was sequenced was peripheral blood. Receptors originate from an older woman with acute or convalescent COVID-19.

This sequence joins TRBV6-5 and TRBJ2-5, with 7 nucleotides matching TRBD1. Germline V gene sequence: CDR1 MNHEY, CDR2 SVGAGI. V dropped 10 bases and J dropped 0; count of bases not matched to a gene: 2. The CDR3 length is 12 residues. The CDR3 reads CAIGTDQETQYF. Here the CDR3 DNA reads TGTGCCATCGGGACAGACCAAGAGACCCAGTACTTC.

The V gene is TRBV5-1, the J gene TRBJ2-3; 12 nucleotides align to TRBD2. This CDR3 spans 16 amino acids. The germline gives CDR1 SGHRS, CDR2 YFSETQ. V dropped 3 bases and J dropped 4; count of bases not matched to a gene: 6. The CDR3 DNA sequence: TGCGCCAGCAGCTCTAAGACTAGCGGGGGACCAGATACGCAGTATTTT. It yields the protein CASSSKTSGGPDTQYF.

The V gene is TRBV30, the J gene TRBJ1-2; TRBD1 aligns across 8 bases. CDR3 length equals 14 residues. Per the germline V gene, CDR1 is GTSNPN and CDR2 is SVGIG (reference sequence). V gave up 3 bases and J gave up 3 bases; unmatched junction bases: 6. The CDR3 loop reads CAWRPGGMDYGYTF. DNA of the CDR3: TGTGCCTGGAGACCAGGGGGCATGGACTATGGCTACACCTTC. Together with reference TRBV30 and TRBJ1-2, the CDR3 gives the full variable domain: SQTIHQWPATLVQPVGSPLSLECTVEGTSNPNLYWYRQAAGRGLQLLFYSVGIGQISSEVPQNLSASRPQDRQFILSSKKLLLSDSGFYLCAWRPGGMDYGYTFGSGTRLTVV.

Concerning this clone itself: Within the sample, other DNA sequences also encode this same CDR3. The rearrangement uses TRBV18 and TRBJ1-2, with TRBD1 matching over 7 bases. This CDR3 is 13 amino acids long. Per germline, CDR1 KGHSH and CDR2 LQKENI. V lost 3 bases to trimming and J lost 2 bases; unmatched junction nucleotides: 0. CDR3 residues: CASSPGQNYGYTF. CDR3 bases: TGTGCCAGCTCACCGGGACAGAACTATGGCTACACCTTC.

V gene TRBV30 combines with J gene TRBJ1-1; D not certain. V was cut by 2 bases and J by 4 bases, with 8 bases left in between. The CDR3 is 12 residues long. Germline CDR1 GTSNPN, CDR2 SVGIG (reference sequence). The CDR3 reads CAWSKRSTEAFF. CDR3 nucleotides: TGTGCCTGGAGTAAGCGAAGCACTGAAGCTTTCTTT.